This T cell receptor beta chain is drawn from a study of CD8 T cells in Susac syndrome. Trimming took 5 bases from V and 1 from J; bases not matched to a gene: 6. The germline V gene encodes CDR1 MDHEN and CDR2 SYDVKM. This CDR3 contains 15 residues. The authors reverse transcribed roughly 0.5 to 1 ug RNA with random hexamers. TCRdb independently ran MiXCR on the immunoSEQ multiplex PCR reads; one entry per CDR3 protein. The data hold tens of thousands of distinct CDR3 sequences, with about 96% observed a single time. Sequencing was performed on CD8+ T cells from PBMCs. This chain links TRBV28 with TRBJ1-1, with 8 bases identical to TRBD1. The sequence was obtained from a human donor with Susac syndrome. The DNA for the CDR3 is TGTGCCAGCAGTGAAGCCGGGACAGGGAACACTGAAGCTTTCTTT. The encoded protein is CASSEAGTGNTEAFF.